The clone carrying this T cell receptor beta chain was recorded a few times. Repertoires were generated with immunoSEQ multiplex PCR, while TCRdb's copy carries only in-frame clones and drops some. The top ten clones hold 7% to 7.5% of a sample with roughly 210,000 clones, 87% of them seen once. With V trimmed by 6 bases and J by 5 bases, 6 bases remained unmatched. Per germline, CDR1 MNHEY and CDR2 SVGAGI. This CDR3 has 15 residues. The data derive from a study of blood T cell repertoires in COVID-19. Allocation to cohorts depended on clinical history reported by the participants. The chain uses TRBV6-5 and TRBJ1-4; 10 bases match TRBD1. The sequence was obtained from a man younger than 40 in a cohort exposed to, infected with or recovered from COVID-19 (not recorded which). Material for sequencing was PBMCs or T cells enriched from blood (not recorded which). The CDR3 sequence is CASRGQGVINEKLFF. In DNA form, the CDR3 reads TGTGCCAGCAGAGGACAGGGGGTGATCAATGAAAAACTGTTTTTT.